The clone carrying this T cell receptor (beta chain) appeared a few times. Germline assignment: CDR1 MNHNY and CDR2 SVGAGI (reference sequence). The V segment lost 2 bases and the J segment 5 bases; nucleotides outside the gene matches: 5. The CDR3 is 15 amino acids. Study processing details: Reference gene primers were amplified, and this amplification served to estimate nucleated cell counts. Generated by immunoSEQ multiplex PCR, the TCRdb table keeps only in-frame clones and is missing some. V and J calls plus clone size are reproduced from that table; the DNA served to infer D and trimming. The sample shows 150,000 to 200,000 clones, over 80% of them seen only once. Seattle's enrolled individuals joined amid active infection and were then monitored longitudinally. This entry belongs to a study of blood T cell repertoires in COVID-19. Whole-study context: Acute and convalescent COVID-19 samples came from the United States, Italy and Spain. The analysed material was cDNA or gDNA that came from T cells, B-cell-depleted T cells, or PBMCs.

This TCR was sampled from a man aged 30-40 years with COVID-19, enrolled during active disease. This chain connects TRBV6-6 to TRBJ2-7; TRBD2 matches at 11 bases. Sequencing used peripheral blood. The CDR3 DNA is TGTGCCAGCAGTTACGGGCTAGCGGGGGGAAACGAGCAGTACTTC. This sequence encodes CASSYGLAGGNEQYF.